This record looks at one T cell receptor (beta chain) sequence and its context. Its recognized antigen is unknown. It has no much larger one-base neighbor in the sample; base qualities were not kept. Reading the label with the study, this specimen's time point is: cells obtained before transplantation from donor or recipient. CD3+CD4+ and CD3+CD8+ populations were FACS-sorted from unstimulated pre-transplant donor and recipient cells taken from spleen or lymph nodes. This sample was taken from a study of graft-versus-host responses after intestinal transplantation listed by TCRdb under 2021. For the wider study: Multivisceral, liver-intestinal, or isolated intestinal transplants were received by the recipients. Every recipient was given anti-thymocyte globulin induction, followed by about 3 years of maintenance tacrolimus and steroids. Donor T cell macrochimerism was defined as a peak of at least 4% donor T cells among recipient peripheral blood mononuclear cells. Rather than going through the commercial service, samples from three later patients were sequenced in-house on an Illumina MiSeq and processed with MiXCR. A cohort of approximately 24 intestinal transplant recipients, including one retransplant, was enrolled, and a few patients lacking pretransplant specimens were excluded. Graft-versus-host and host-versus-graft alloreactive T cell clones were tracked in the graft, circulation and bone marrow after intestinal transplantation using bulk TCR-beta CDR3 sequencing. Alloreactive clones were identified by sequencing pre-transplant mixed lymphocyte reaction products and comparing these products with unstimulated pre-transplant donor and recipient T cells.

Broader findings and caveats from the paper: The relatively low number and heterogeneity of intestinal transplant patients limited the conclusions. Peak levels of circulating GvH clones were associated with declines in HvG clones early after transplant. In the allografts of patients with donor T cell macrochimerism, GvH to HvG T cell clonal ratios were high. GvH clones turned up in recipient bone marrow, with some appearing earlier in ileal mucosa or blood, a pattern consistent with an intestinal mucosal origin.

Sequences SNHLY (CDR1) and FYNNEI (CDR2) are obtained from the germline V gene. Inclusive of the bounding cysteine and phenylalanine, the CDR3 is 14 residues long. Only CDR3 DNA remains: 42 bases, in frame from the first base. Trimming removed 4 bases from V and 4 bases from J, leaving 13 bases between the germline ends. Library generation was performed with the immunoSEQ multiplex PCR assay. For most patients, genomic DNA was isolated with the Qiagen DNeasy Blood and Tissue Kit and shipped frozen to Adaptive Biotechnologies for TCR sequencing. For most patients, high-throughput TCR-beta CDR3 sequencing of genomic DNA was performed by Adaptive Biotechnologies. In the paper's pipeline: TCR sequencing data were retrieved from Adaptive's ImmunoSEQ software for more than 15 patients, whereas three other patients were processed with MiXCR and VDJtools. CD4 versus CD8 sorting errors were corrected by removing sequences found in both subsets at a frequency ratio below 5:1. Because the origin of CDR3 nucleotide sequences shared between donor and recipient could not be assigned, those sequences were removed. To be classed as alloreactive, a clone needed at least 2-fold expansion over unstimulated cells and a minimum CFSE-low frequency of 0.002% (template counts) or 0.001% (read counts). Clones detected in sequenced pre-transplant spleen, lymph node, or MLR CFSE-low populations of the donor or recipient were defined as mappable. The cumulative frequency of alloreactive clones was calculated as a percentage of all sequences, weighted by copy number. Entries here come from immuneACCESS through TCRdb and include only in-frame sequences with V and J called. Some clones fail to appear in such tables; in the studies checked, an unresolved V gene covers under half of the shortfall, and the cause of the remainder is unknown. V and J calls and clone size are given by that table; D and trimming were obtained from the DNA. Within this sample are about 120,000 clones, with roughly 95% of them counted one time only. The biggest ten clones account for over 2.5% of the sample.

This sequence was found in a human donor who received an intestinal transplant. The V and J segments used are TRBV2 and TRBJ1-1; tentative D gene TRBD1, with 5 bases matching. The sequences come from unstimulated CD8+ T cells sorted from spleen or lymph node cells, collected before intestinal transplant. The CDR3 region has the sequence CASSASGFTTEAFF. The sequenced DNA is TGTGCCAGCAGTGCCTCAGGGTTTACCACTGAAGCTTTCTTT.